This TCR beta chain was documented in a study of human T cells and chemical hapten exposure. On the study more broadly: Sensitization was performed using 2% DPC on an approximately 2 cm by approximately 2 cm upper inner arm skin site. 0.01% DPC was applied to the upper back in patch tests, which were read at 6 days. Broader study findings: Donors, who had alopecia, may show an immune response that differs from healthy people's.

V lost 7 bases and J lost 7, with 17 bases in between. CDR1 is MNHEY and CDR2 is SVGEGT in the germline V gene. The CDR3 sequence is 13 residues long. TCRdb used MiXCR to reprocess the RACE reads, holding one entry per CDR3 protein. The sample has approximately 350,000 distinct CDR3 sequences, over 6% seen once. This clonotype was seen ten or more times. The target antigen is unknown. The time point was: patch test 2, 6 weeks after DPC sensitization. This sample's treatment: therapeutic diphenylcyclopropenone sensitization with weekly scalp DPC. The study enrolled 18 to 70-year-old alopecia patients suitable for DPC.

This receptor was identified in a woman younger than 35 with alopecia areata. Some clones in this sample may be carry-over from other donors' samples. Specimen: whole blood, collected in connection with sensitization to the hapten diphenylcyclopropenone (DPC). The V and J genes are TRBV6-2 or TRBV6-3 and TRBJ2-7, with D possibly matching TRBD1 (6 bases). CDR3 DNA sequence: TGTGCCAGCAAGGGGGTGCCCAGTGAGGAGCAGTACTTC. Its protein is CASKGVPSEEQYF.